This T cell receptor (beta chain) was captured in a study of CXCR3-negative and CXCR3-positive naive CD8 T cells. The germline V gene has CDR1 LGHDT and CDR2 YNNKEL (reference sequence). The CDR3 contains 17 residues. A note on this clonotype: Its antigen is unidentified.

The sorter processed each CD8+ T cell subset in triplicate at roughly 280,000 cells apiece. The TRB libraries of cDNA were built by UMI-labeled 5' RACE. Reprocessing the 5' RACE reads, TCRdb reports a single entry for every CDR3 protein and omits DNA. The sample is made up of about 84,000 distinct CDR3 sequences, and the top ten hold about 0.62% of it. Study-level results: Both of the naive subsets showed about the same high diversity, but memory CD8+ cells had much less. Higher TRB CDR3 hydrophobicity marked CXCR3-positive naive cells relative to CXCR3-negative naive cells.

The sample consisted of naive CXCR3+ CD8+ T cells from blood. The subset denotes: CD45RO-CCR7+CD27+CD95- naive CD8+ T cells expressing CXCR3 (TNR3+). This sequence was found in a human donor in good health. Some clones in this sample may be carry-over from other donors' samples. The chain employs TRBV3-1 and TRBJ2-5; the D call of TRBD2 rests on TCRdb alone, since no DNA is present to check it. The CDR3 sequence is CASSQDISVEVGETQYF.